The rows below give T cell receptor beta chains drawn from one sample of a study of cytomegalovirus exposure and HLA in healthy donors. Generated by immunoSEQ multiplex PCR, the TCRdb table keeps only in-frame clones and is missing some. This sample carries roughly 190,000 clones, approximately 82% of them seen once, and the ten largest clones take roughly 10%. The sequenced sample consisted of PBMCs. The receptors come from a woman between 45 and 65 years old in good health and CMV-seropositive. Both conserved end residues are part of each CDR3. The order of the fields is J gene, V gene, D gene, clone size, CDR3 protein, CDR3 DNA. The D gene is left open where the match is weak. A row's size may be missing; if present it is once, few, many or a size class.

TRBJ2-2 TRBV2 TRBD1 NA CASSDPPQGADGELFF TGTGCCAGCAGTGATCCCCCACAGGGGGCTGACGGGGAGCTGTTTTTT
TRBJ2-3 TRBV14 TRBD2 NA CASSQGTLAGADTQYF TGTGCCAGCAGCCAAGGGACACTAGCGGGGGCAGATACGCAGTATTTT
TRBJ2-5 TRBV7-2 NA NA CASSLKQFRETQYF TGTGCCAGCAGCCTAAAACAGTTTCGGGAGACCCAGTACTTC
TRBJ1-2 TRBV27 TRBD1 NA CASRGRGRGYTF TGTGCCAGCAGAGGCAGGGGGCGAGGCTACACCTTC
TRBJ1-2 TRBV13 TRBD1 NA CASSLRTGTYTF TGTGCCAGCAGCTTAAGGACAGGGACCTACACCTTC
TRBJ1-4 TRBV5-4 NA NA CASRLGQGATNEKLFF TGTGCCAGCCGCTTGGGGCAGGGCGCAACTAATGAAAAACTGTTTTTT
TRBJ1-2 TRBV7-2 NA NA CASSLARSGGYTF TGTGCCAGCAGCTTAGCGCGGTCGGGGGGCTACACCTTC
TRBJ2-7 TRBV2 TRBD2 NA CASSAERGAYEQYF TGTGCCAGCAGTGCAGAGCGGGGGGCCTACGAGCAGTACTTC
TRBJ2-7 TRBV6-5 NA NA CASSYARGEQYF TGTGCCAGCAGTTACGCTCGGGGAGAGCAGTACTTC
TRBJ1-4 TRBV13 NA few CASSLGREKLFF TGTGCCAGCAGCTTAGGCCGTGAAAAACTGTTTTTT
TRBJ2-1 TRBV4-2 NA once CASSHGPGTGLREQFF TGTGCCAGCAGCCACGGGCCCGGAACAGGGTTAAGGGAGCAGTTCTTC
TRBJ2-7 TRBV27 TRBD1 NA CASSLSGQGTYEQYF TGTGCCAGCAGTTTATCAGGACAGGGAACCTACGAGCAGTACTTC
TRBJ2-2 TRBV7-3 NA few CASSSQGRAGELFF TGTGCCAGCAGCTCCCAGGGGAGGGCCGGGGAGCTGTTTTTT
TRBJ2-2 TRBV7-3 NA NA CASSQYRTANTGELFF TGTGCCAGCAGCCAGTATAGGACAGCGAACACCGGGGAGCTGTTTTTT
TRBJ1-5 TRBV10-1 NA NA CASSDSSNQPQHF TGCGCCAGCAGTGACTCTAGCAATCAGCCCCAGCATTTT
TRBJ1-6 TRBV19 NA NA CASSLTGINSPLHF TGTGCCAGTAGCCTGACAGGCATTAATTCACCCCTCCACTTT
TRBJ2-2 TRBV6-4 TRBD1 NA CASSRGPNTGELFF TGTGCCAGCAGCAGGGGGCCGAACACCGGGGAGCTGTTTTTT
TRBJ2-3 TRBV29-1 NA NA CSASTDFHTDTQYF TGCAGCGCGTCGACAGATTTTCACACAGATACGCAGTATTTT
TRBJ1-1 TRBV7-9 TRBD1 NA CASIRQGGMNTEAFF TGTGCCAGCATCCGACAGGGGGGGATGAACACTGAAGCTTTCTTT
TRBJ2-6 TRBV5-6 TRBD1 NA CASSLPQGAYGANVLTF TGTGCCAGCAGCTTACCACAGGGGGCCTATGGGGCCAACGTCCTGACTTTC
TRBJ2-3 TRBV6-1 NA few CASSERVQGRTDTQYF TGTGCCAGCAGTGAGAGAGTTCAGGGCCGCACAGATACGCAGTATTTT
TRBJ2-4 TRBV29-1 TRBD1 NA CSVETAGQGEDIQYF TGCAGCGTTGAAACCGCGGGACAGGGCGAGGACATTCAGTACTTC
TRBJ1-4 TRBV7-9 NA NA CASSVRLSGDEKLFF TGTGCCAGCAGCGTAAGGCTCTCGGGAGATGAAAAACTGTTTTTT
TRBJ1-2 TRBV19 NA few CASSPDRSRGYTF TGTGCCAGTAGTCCCGACAGGTCTCGGGGCTACACCTTC
TRBJ2-1 TRBV5-1 NA NA CASRLAETYNEQFF TGCGCCAGCAGATTAGCGGAGACCTACAATGAGCAGTTCTTC
TRBJ2-5 TRBV6-5 TRBD1 NA CASRSDRVEETQYF TGTGCCAGCAGATCGGACAGGGTGGAAGAGACCCAGTACTTC
TRBJ1-1 TRBV9 NA NA CASSVRGGTEAFF TGTGCCAGCAGCGTAAGGGGAGGCACTGAAGCTTTCTTT
TRBJ2-7 TRBV28 TRBD1 few CASSLWGQGKYEQYF TGTGCCAGCAGCTTATGGGGACAGGGGAAATACGAGCAGTACTTC
TRBJ2-2 TRBV4-2 NA NA CASSQERATGPNTGELFF TGTGCCAGCAGCCAAGAGCGGGCGACCGGACCGAACACCGGGGAGCTGTTTTTT
TRBJ2-1 TRBV4-2 TRBD2 NA CASSQDASSGGNNEQFF TGTGCCAGCAGCCAAGATGCCTCTAGCGGGGGTAACAATGAGCAGTTCTTC
TRBJ2-7 TRBV21-1 NA NA CASSQRRTSGGSYEQYF TGTGCCAGCAGCCAACGCAGGACTAGCGGGGGTTCCTACGAGCAGTACTTC
TRBJ1-2 TRBV5-1 TRBD1 NA CASSSTRDRGRHGYTF TGCGCCAGCAGCAGCACCCGGGACAGGGGTCGGCATGGCTACACCTTC
TRBJ2-5 TRBV23-1 TRBD1 NA CARTGSLSQETQYF TGCGCCAGGACAGGGAGCCTTAGCCAAGAGACCCAGTACTTC
TRBJ2-1 TRBV5-1 TRBD1 NA CASSLRAGGSFNEQFF TGCGCCAGCAGCTTGCGAGCAGGGGGCTCCTTCAATGAGCAGTTCTTC
TRBJ2-2 TRBV2 TRBD2 once CATPTSTSEGTGELFF TGTGCCACCCCGACAAGTACTAGCGAGGGCACCGGGGAGCTGTTTTTT